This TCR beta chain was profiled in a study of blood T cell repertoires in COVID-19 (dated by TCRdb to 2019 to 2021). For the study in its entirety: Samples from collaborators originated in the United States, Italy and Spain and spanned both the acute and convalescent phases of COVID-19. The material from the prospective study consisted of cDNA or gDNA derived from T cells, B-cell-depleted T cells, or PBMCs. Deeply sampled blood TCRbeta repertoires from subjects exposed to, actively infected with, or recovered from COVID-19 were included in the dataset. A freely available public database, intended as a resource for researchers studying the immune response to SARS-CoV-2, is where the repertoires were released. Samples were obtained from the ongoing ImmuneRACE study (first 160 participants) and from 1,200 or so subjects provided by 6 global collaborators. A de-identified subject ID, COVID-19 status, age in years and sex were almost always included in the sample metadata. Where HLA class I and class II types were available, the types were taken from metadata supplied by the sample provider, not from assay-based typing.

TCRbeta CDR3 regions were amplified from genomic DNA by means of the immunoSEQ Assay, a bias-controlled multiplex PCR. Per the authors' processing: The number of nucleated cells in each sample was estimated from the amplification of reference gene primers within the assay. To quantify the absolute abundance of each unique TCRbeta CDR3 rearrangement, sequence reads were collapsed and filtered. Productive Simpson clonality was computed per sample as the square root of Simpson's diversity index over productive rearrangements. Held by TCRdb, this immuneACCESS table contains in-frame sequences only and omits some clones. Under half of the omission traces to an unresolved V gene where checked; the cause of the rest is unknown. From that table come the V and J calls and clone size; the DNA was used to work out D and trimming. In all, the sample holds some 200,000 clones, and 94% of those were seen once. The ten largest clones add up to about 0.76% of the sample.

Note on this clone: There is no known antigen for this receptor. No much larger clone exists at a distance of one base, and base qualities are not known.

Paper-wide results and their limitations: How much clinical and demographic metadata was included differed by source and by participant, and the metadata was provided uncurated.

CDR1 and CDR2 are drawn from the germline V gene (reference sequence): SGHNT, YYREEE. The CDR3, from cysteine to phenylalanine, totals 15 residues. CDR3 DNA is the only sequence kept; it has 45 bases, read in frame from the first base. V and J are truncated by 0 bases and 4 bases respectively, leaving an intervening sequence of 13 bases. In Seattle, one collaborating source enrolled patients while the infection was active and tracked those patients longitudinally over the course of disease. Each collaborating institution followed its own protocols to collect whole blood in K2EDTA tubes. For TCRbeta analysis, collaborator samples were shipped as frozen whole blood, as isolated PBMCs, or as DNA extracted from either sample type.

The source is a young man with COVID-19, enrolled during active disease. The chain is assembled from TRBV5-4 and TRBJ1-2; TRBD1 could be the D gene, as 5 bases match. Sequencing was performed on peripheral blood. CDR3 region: CASSLDRSGTYGYTF. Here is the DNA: TGTGCCAGCAGCTTGGACAGGTCAGGCACCTATGGCTACACCTTC. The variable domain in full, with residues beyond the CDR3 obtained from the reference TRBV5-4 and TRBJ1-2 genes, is ETGVTQSPTHLIKTRGQQVTLRCSSQSGHNTVSWYQQALGQGPQFIFQYYREEENGRGNFPPRFSGLQFPNYSSELNVNALELDDSALYLCASSLDRSGTYGYTFGSGTRLTVV.